This TCR beta chain was recorded in a study of identical twins. Turning to this clonotype: Germline is not matched at one junction end, which may reflect a read error.

From germline, CDR1 is SGHTA and CDR2 FQGNSA. The CDR3 length is 14 residues. MiXCR, applied by TCRdb to the 5' RACE reads, yields one record per CDR3 protein. The table has fewer than 650,000 distinct CDR3 sequences, around 9.6% seen once. This same sample was also taken into another study, of yellow fever vaccine responses in identical twins.

V is TRBV7-2 and J is TRBJ2-7; no definite D call. This TCR was recovered from a woman between 18 and 30 years old in good health. Sample: PBMCs. CDR3 protein: CASSLESFGLVPFF. For the CDR3, the DNA is TGTGCCAGCAGCTTAGAGAGTTTTGGTCTAGTTCCCTTCTTC.